One sample yielded the 15 T cell receptor beta chains listed below, sequenced in a study of T cells after yellow fever vaccination. TCRdb reprocessed the 5' RACE reads via MiXCR and lists one record per CDR3 protein. The data hold roughly 500,000 distinct CDR3 sequences, with about 19% observed a single time. The starting material was PBMCs, obtained 15 days after the yellow fever booster vaccination. Receptors originate from a young man who received the YFV17D yellow fever vaccine.

The chain carries TRBV28 and TRBJ2-7; 9 bases agree with TRBD2. CDR3 length: 15 residues. V lost 6 bases, J lost 3 bases, and 9 bases stayed unmatched. CDR1 MDHEN and CDR2 SYDVKM come from the germline V gene. The chain's CDR3 is CASRDSGGGSYEQYF. The CDR3 bases are TGTGCCAGCAGGGATAGCGGGGGAGGGAGCTACGAGCAGTACTTC.

CDR3 DNA: TGCAGTGCTAGGTCTGACCGGGGGGGGTTAGAGACCCAGTACTTC. Protein: CSARSDRGGLETQYF. The J gene is TRBJ2-5, the V gene TRBV20-1, with 8 bases matching TRBD2. Germline V gene lookup returns CDR1 DFQATT and CDR2 SNEGSKA (reference sequence). V dropped 3 bases and J dropped 4; count of bases not matched to a gene: 10. The CDR3 covers 15 residues.

The V gene is TRBV7-2, the J gene TRBJ2-3; possible D gene TRBD2, 7 bases. This CDR3 has 17 amino acids. Trimming took 3 bases from V and 5 from J, leaving 21 bases between them. The germline CDR1 and CDR2 sequences are SGHTA and FQGNSA. The CDR3 spells CASSFQRPRETGDTQYF. The CDR3 DNA is TGTGCCAGCAGCTTTCAACGGCCGCGGGAGACAGGAGATACGCAGTATTTT.

The gene calls are TRBV6-5 and TRBJ1-5; D perhaps matches TRBD1 (5 bases). This CDR3 has 17 residues. The germline CDR1 and CDR2 sequences are MNHEY and SVGAGI. V gave up 5 bases and J gave up 2 bases, with 19 bases separating them. DNA for the CDR3: TGTGCCAGCAGTCAACTCGGGGGATCAGGCGGCAATCAGCCCCAGCATTTT. Protein product: CASSQLGGSGGNQPQHF.

This clonotype was seen a handful of times. The chain couples TRBV29-1 to TRBJ2-7; no definite D call. This CDR3 has 12 amino acids. V was trimmed by 6 bases and J by 6 bases, leaving 15 bases between them. Germline values: CDR1 SQVTM, CDR2 ANQGSEA. CDR3 protein: CSVSLGNPEQYF. The CDR3 bases are TGCAGCGTCTCGCTAGGGAATCCCGAGCAGTACTTC.

The rearrangement uses TRBV5-1 and TRBJ2-5; no reliable D call. CDR1 is SGHRS, CDR2 YFSETQ, per germline. V lost 1 base, J lost 5 bases, and 6 bases lay in between. The CDR3 covers 12 residues. Here the CDR3 reads CASSLPAETQYF. Written as DNA, the CDR3 is TGCGCCAGCAGCTTGCCCGCCGAGACCCAGTACTTC.

This chain joins TRBV9 and TRBJ2-3, with D perhaps TRBD2 (6 bases). This CDR3 has 16 amino acids. Germline V gives CDR1 SGDLS, CDR2 YYNGEE. V lost 1 base and J 6 bases, leaving 18 bases between the germline ends. The CDR3: CASSVLEGGGEDTQYF. The CDR3 DNA reads as TGTGCCAGCAGCGTATTAGAGGGAGGCGGAGAGGATACGCAGTATTTT.

A few counts support this clonotype. J is TRBJ2-6 and V is TRBV25-1; D uncertain. From germline, CDR1 is MGHDK and CDR2 SYGVNS. V was clipped by 4 bases and J by 0 bases, with 4 bases between them. The CDR3 consists of 14 residues. CDR3 nucleotide sequence: TGTGCCAGCAGTGTCCCCTCTGGGGCCAACGTCCTGACTTTC. Amino acid sequence: CASSVPSGANVLTF. The whole variable domain, remainder taken from reference TRBV25-1 and TRBJ2-6, is EADIYQTPRYLVIGTGKKITLECSQTMGHDKMYWYQQDPGMELHLIHYSYGVNSTEKGDLSSESTVSRIRTEHFPLTLESARPSHTSQYLCASSVPSGANVLTFGAGSRLTVL.

The sample holds a few counts of this clonotype. This chain connects TRBV15 to TRBJ2-1; TRBD1 might be the D (7 bases). The CDR3 has 14 residues. The V end was cut by 5 bases, the J end by 8 bases, with 16 bases between. From germline, CDR1 is LNHNV and CDR2 YYDKDF (reference sequence). The CDR3 spells CATSRQGGGYEQFF. The CDR3 nucleotides are TGTGCCACCAGCCGACAGGGAGGAGGGTATGAGCAGTTCTTC.

The table lists this clonotype with a few counts. The V and J genes are TRBV11-2 and TRBJ2-3; 12 nucleotides agree with TRBD1. Germline V gene sequence: CDR1 SGHAT, CDR2 FQNNGV. Trimming took 7 bases from V and 7 from J; bases not matched to a gene: 9. The CDR3 runs 15 residues. The CDR3 region is CASTIVGQGAHTQYF. CDR3 DNA sequence: TGTGCCAGCACCATAGTGGGACAGGGGGCGCATACGCAGTATTTT.

The chain joins TRBV15 to TRBJ2-5; D is possibly TRBD1 (6 bases). Trimming pared 1 base from V and 3 bases from J, leaving 18 bases between. The CDR3 has 17 residues. Germline CDR1 and CDR2: LNHNV and YYDKDF (reference sequence). DNA of the CDR3: TGTGCCACCAGCAGAGGAGGTTCAGGGGTTAGGGAAGAGACCCAGTACTTC. This translates into CATSRGGSGVREETQYF. The full variable domain, rest sourced from reference TRBV15 and TRBJ2-5, is DAMVIQNPRYQVTQFGKPVTLSCSQTLNHNVMYWYQQKSSQAPKLLFHYYDKDFNNEADTPDNFQSRRPNTSFCFLDIRSPGLGDTAMYLCATSRGGSGVREETQYFGPGTRLLVL.

This clonotype was seen many times. This sequence joins TRBV9 and TRBJ2-1; the D is unclear. V lost 4 bases and J 7 bases, leaving 9 bases between the germline ends. Germline-derived CDR1 and CDR2 are SGDLS and YYNGEE. The CDR3 contains 12 residues. CDR3 sequence: CASSYSPNEQFF. The CDR3 region has the DNA TGTGCCAGCAGCTACAGCCCTAATGAGCAGTTCTTC.

Here the CDR3 reads CASSQEPAGGPVYEQFF. The CDR3 DNA sequence: TGTGCCAGCAGCCAAGAACCAGCGGGAGGGCCGGTATATGAGCAGTTCTTC. V is TRBV4-2 and J is TRBJ2-1; 10 positions match TRBD2. V was clipped by 0 bases and J by 8 bases; unmatched bases: 10. Germline-derived CDR1 and CDR2 are LGHNA and YNFKEQ. The CDR3 has 17 amino acids.

In regard to this clonotype: The DNA is omitted, as the CDR3 cannot be located on it reliably, and the CDR3 follows TCRdb's listing. The genes are TRBV29-1 and TRBJ2-5; the table gives TRBD2 as D, unverified against the DNA. The CDR3 has 19 residues if both end residues are counted. Germline CDR1 is SQVTM and CDR2 is ANQGSEA. CDR3 protein: CSVEDPSPAGLNILETQYF.

The rearrangement joins TRBV9 to TRBJ2-3, with 10 bases identical to TRBD2. The trim removed 0 bases at V and 5 bases at J, leaving 12 bases unmatched. There are 18 residues in the CDR3. Germline loops: CDR1 SGDLS, CDR2 YYNGEE. CDR3 residues: CASSVEGGTSAPQDTQYF. Here the CDR3 DNA reads TGTGCCAGCAGCGTAGAAGGAGGGACTAGCGCCCCCCAAGATACGCAGTATTTT.